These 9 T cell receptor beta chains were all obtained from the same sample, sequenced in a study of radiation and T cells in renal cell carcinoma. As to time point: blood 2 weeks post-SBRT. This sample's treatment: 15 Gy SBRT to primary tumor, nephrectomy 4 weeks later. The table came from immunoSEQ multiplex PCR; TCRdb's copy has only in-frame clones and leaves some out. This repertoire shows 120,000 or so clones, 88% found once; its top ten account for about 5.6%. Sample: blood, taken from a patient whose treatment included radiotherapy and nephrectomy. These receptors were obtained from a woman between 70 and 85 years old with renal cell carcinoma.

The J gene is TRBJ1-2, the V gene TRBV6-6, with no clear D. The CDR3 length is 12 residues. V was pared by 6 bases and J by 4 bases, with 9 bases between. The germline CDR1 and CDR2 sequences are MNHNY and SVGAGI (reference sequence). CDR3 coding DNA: TGTGCCAGCAGGCGCACAGTCTATGGCTACACCTTC. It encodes CASRRTVYGYTF.

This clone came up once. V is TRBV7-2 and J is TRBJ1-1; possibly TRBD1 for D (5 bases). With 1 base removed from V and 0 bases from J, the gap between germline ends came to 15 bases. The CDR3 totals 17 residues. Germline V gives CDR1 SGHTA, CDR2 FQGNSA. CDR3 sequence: CASSLGTGPPLNTEAFF. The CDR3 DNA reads TGTGCCAGCAGCTTAGGTACGGGACCCCCATTGAACACTGAAGCTTTCTTT. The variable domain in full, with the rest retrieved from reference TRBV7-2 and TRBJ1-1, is GAGVSQSPSNKVTEKGKDVELRCDPISGHTALYWYRQSLGQGLEFLIYFQGNSAPDKSGLPSDRFSAERTGGSVSTLTIQRTQQEDSAVYLCASSLGTGPPLNTEAFFGQGTRLTVV.

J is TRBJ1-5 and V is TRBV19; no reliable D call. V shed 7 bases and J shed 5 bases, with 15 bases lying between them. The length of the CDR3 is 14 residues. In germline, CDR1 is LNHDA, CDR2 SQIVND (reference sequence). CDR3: CASMKGGYDQPQHF. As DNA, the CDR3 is TGTGCCAGTATGAAAGGAGGGTACGATCAGCCCCAGCATTTT.

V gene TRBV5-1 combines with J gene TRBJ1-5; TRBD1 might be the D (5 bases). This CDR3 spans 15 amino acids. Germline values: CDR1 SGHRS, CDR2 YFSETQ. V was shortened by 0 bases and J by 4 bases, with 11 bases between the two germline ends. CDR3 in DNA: TGCGCCAGCAGCTTGGAAGGGGACTTTAATCAGCCCCAGCATTTT. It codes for CASSLEGDFNQPQHF.

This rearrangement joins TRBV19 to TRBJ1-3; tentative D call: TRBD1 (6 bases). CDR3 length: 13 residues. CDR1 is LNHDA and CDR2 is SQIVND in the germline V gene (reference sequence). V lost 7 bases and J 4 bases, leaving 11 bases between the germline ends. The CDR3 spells CASTTGSGNTIYF. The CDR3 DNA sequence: TGTGCCAGTACAACAGGGTCCGGAAACACCATATATTTT.

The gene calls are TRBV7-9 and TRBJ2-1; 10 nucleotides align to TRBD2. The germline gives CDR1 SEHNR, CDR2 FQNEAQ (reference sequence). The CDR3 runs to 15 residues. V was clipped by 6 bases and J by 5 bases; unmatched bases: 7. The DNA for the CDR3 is TGTGCCAGCAGAAAATCTAGCGGGGGACACAATGAGCAGTTCTTC. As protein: CASRKSSGGHNEQFF.

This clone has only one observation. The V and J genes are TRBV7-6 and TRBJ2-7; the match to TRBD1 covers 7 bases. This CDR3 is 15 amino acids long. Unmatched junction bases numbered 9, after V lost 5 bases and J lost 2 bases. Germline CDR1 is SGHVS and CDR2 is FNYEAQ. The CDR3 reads CASSAGTALTYEQYF. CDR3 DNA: TGTGCCAGCAGCGCCGGGACAGCCCTTACCTACGAGCAGTACTTC.

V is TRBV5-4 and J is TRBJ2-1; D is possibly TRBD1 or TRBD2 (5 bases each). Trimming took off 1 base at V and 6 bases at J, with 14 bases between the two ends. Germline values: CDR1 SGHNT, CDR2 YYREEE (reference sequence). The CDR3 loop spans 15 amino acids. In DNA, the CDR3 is TGTGCCAGCAGCTTGAGTTCGTTCGGGACCAATGAGCAGTTCTTC. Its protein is CASSLSSFGTNEQFF.

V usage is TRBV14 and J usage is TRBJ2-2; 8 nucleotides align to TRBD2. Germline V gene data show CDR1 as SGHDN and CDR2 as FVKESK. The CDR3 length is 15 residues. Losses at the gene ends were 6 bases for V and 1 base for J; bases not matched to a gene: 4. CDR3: CASSQLAGNTGELFF. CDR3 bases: TGTGCCAGCAGTCAGCTAGCGGGGAACACCGGGGAGCTGTTTTTT.